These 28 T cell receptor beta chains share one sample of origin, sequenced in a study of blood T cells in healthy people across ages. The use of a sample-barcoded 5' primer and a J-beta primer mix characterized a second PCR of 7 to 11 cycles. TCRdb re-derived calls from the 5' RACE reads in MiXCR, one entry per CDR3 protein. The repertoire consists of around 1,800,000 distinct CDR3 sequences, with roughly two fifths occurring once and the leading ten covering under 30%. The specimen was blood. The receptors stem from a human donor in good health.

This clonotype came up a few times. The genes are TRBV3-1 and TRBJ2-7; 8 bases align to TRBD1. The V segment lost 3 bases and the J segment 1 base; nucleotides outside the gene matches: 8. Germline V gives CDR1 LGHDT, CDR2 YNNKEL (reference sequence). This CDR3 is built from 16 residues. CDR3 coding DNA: TGTGCCAGCAGCCATTGGGACAGGTCCCCATCCTACGAGCAGTACTTC. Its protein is CASSHWDRSPSYEQYF.

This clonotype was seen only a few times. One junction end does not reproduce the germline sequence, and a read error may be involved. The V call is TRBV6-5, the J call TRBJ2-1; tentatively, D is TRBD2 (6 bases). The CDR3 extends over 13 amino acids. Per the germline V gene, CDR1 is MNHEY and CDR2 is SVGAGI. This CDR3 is CASSYLEGSRQFF. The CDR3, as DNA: TGTGCCAGCAGCTACTTGGAGGGCAGCCGGCAGTTCTTC.

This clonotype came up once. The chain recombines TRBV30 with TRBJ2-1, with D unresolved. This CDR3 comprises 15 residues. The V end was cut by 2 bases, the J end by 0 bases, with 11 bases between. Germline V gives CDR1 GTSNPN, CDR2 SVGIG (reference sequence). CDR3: CAWSQTVSSYNEQFF. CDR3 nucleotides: TGTGCCTGGAGTCAAACAGTGAGCTCCTACAATGAGCAGTTCTTC.

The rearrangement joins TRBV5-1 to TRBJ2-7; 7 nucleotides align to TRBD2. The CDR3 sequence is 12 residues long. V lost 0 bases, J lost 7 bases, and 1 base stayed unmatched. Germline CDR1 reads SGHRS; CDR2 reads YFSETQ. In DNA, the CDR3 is TGCGCCAGCAGCTTGGACGGGAGGGAGCAGTACGTC. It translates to CASSLDGREQYV.

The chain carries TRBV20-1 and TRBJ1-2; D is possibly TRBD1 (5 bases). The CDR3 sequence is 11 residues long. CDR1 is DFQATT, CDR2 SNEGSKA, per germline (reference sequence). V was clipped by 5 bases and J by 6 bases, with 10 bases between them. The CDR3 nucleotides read TGCAGTGCTGCAGGGAGAAATGGCTACACCTTC. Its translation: CSAAGRNGYTF.

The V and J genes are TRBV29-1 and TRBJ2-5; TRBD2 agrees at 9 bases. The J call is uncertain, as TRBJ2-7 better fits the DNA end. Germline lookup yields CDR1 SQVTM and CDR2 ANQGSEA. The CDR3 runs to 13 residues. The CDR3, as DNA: TGCAGCGTTGAAATTAATAGCGGGGGCGAGCAGTACTTC. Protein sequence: CSVEINSGGEQYF.

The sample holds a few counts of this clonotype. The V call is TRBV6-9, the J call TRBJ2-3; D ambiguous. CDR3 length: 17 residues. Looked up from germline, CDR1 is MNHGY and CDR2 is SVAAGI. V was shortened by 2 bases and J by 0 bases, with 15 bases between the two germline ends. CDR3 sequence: CASSYTRNRPSTDTQYF. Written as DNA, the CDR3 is TGTGCCAGCAGTTATACGAGGAACAGACCTAGCACAGATACGCAGTATTTT.

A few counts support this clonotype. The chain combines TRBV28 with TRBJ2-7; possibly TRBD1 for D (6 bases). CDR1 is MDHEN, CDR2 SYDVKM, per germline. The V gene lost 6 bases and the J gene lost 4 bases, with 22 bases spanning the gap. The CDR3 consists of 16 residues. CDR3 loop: CASRGTGFLGFYEQYF. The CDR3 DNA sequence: TGTGCCAGCAGAGGAACAGGGTTCTTAGGTTTTTACGAGCAGTACTTC.

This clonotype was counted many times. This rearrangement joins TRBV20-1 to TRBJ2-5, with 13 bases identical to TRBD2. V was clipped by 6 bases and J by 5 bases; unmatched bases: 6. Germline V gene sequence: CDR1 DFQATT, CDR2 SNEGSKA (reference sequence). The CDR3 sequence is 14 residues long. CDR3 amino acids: CSATSGGALETQYF. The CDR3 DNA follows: TGCAGTGCCACTAGCGGGGGGGCCTTGGAGACCCAGTACTTC.

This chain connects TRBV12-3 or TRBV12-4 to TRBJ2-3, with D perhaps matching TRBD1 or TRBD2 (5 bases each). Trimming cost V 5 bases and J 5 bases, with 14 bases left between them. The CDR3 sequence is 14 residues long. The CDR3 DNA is TGTGCCAGCAGTAAGAGAGTGGGGGAAGATACGCAGTATTTT. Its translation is CASSKRVGEDTQYF.

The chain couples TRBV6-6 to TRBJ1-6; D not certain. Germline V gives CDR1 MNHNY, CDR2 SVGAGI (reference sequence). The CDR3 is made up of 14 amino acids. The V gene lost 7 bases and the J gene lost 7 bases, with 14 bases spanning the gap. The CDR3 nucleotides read TGTGCCAGCACCATACCTGGCCAGAATTCACCCCTCCACTTT. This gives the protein CASTIPGQNSPLHF.

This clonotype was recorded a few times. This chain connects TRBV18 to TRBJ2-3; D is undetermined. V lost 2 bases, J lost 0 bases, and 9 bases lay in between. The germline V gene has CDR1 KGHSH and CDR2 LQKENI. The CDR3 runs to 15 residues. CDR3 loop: CASSPVGSSTDTQYF. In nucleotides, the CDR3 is TGTGCCAGCTCACCAGTGGGTTCTAGCACAGATACGCAGTATTTT. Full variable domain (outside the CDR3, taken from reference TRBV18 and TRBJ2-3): NAGVMQNPRHLVRRRGQEARLRCSPMKGHSHVYWYRQLPEEGLKFMVYLQKENIIDESGMPKERFSAEFPKEGPSILRIQQVVRGDSAAYFCASSPVGSSTDTQYFGPGTRLTVL.

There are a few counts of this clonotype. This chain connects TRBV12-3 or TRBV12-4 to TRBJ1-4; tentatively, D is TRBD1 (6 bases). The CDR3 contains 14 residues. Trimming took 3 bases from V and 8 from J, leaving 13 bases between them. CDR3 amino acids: CASSFNGQWEKLFF. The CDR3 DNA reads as TGTGCCAGCAGTTTTAATGGACAGTGGGAAAAACTGTTTTTT.

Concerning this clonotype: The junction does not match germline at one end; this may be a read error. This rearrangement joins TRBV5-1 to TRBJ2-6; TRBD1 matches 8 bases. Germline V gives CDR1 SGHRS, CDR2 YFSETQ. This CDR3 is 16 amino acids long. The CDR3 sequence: CASSLDRGSGANVRTF. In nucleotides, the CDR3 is TGCGCCAGCAGCTTGGACAGGGGGTCTGGGGCCAACGTCCGGACTTTC.

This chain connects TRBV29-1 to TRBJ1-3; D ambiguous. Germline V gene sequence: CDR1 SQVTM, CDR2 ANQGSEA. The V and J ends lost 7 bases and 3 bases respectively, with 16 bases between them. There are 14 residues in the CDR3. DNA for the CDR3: TGCAGCGCGACTCGGGCAGCTCTTGGAAACACCATATATTTT. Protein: CSATRAALGNTIYF.

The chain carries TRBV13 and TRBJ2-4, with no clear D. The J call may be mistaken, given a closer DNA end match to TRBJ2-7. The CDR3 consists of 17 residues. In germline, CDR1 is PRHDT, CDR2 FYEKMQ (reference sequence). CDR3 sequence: CASSLGRRRRPTYEQYF. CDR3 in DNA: TGTGCCAGCAGCTTAGGCCGTCGTCGACGGCCCACTTACGAGCAGTACTTC.

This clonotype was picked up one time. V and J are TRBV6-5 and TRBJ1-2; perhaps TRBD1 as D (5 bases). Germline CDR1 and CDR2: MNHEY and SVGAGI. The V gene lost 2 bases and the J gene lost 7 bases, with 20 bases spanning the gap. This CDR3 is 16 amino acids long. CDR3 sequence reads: CASSYETEGAWRGYTF. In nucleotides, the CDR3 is TGTGCCAGCAGTTACGAGACGGAAGGGGCTTGGCGTGGCTACACCTTC.

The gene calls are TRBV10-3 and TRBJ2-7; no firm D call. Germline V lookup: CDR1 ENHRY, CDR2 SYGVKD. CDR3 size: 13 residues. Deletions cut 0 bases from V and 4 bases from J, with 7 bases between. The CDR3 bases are TGTGCCATCAGTGAGTCCGGTGTATACGAGCAGTACTTC. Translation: CAISESGVYEQYF.

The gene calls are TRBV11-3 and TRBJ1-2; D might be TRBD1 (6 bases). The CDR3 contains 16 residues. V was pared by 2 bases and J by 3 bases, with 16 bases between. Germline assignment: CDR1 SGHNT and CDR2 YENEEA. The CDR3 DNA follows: TGTGCCAGCAGCTTACAGGGGTGGTATGATGACTATGGCTACACCTTC. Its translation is CASSLQGWYDDYGYTF. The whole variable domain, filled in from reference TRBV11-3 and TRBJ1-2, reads EAGVVQSPRYKIIEKKQPVAFWCNPISGHNTLYWYLQNLGQGPELLIRYENEEAVDDSQLPKDRFSAERLKGVDSTLKIQPAELGDSAVYLCASSLQGWYDDYGYTFGSGTRLTVV.

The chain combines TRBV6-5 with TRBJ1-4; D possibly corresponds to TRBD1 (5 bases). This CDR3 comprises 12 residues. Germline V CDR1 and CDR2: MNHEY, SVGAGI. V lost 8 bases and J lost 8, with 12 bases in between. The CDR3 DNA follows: TGTGCCAGCTGCAGGGTGGGGGAAAAACTGTTTTTT. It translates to CASCRVGEKLFF.

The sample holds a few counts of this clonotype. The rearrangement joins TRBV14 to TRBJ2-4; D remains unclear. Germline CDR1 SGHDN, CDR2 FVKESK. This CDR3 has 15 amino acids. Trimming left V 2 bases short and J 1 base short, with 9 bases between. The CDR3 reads CASSQLGAAKNIQYF. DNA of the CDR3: TGTGCCAGCAGCCAATTGGGTGCGGCCAAAAACATTCAGTACTTC.

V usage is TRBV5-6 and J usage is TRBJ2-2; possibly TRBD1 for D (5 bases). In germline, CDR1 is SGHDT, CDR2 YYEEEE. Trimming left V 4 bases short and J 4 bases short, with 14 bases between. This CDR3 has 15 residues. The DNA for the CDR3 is TGTGCCAGCAGCGTGCATGGGGCAATCACCGGGGAGCTGTTTTTT. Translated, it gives CASSVHGAITGELFF.

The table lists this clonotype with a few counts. The CDR3 region is CASGEYGLKGYTF. The CDR3 bases are TGTGCCAGCGGAGAGTACGGACTAAAGGGCTACACCTTC. This chain links TRBV2 with TRBJ1-2; D uncertain. V was shortened by 8 bases and J by 8 bases, with 18 bases between the two germline ends. The V gene's germline CDR1 is SNHLY and CDR2 FYNNEI. This CDR3 region has 13 residues.

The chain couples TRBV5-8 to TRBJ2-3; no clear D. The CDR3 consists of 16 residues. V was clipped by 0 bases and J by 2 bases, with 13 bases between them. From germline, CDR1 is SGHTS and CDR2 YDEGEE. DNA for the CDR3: TGTGCCAGCAGCTTGGGGCAGTTTTTCTACACAGATACGCAGTATTTT. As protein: CASSLGQFFYTDTQYF.

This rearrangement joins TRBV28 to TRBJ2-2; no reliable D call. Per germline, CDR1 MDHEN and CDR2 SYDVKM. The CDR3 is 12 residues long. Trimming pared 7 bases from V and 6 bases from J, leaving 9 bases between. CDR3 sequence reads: CASKVVAGELFF. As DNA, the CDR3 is TGTGCCAGCAAAGTCGTGGCCGGGGAGCTGTTTTTT.

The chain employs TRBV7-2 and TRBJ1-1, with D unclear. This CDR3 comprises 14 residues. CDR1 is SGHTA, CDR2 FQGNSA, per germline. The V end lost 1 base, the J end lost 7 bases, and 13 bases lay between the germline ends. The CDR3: CASSLVSGGHEAFF. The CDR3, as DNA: TGTGCCAGCAGCTTAGTGTCGGGAGGCCATGAAGCTTTCTTT.

In DNA form, the CDR3 reads TGTGCCAGCAGCTTAGATCCCGGGGGCCATGGCTACACCTTC. Residues: CASSLDPGGHGYTF. The chain has TRBV7-9 and TRBJ1-2, with a weak D call TRBD1 (6 bases). CDR3 size: 14 residues. The germline CDR1 and CDR2 sequences are SEHNR and FQNEAQ (reference sequence). V was shortened by 1 base and J by 6 bases, with 12 bases between the two germline ends.

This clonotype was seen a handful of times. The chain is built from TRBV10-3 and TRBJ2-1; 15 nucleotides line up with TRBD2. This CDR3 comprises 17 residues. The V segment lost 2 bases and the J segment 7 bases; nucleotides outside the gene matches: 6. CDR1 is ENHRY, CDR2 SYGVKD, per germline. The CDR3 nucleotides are TGTGCCATCAGTGAGGGACTAGCGGGGGGGATCAGGAATGAGCAGTTCTTC. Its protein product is CAISEGLAGGIRNEQFF.